This T cell receptor beta chain is from a study of Graves' ophthalmopathy and Graves' hyperthyroidism. Study results and caveats: In blood appeared most of the expanded thyroid clonotypes whose frequency exceeded 0.001.

This clonotype was seen repeatedly, ten times or more. Its antigen is undetermined. Germline trimming cut 0 bases from V and 2 bases from J; bases unmatched to any gene: 10. CDR1 LGHDT and CDR2 YNNKEL come from the germline V gene (reference sequence). The CDR3 extends over 17 amino acids. The evidence that diagnosis relied on was clinical symptoms, serum thyroxine, TRAb, thyroid ultrasound and orbital computed tomography. Amplifying from RNA transcripts, the study obtained TCR beta CDR3 regions. First-round RT-PCR with HTBI primers preceded a second-round multiplex PCR. TCRdb re-called the multiplex PCR reads through MiXCR, storing one row per CDR3 protein. Of about 410,000 distinct CDR3 sequences in the sample, 15% to 20% are singletons; the top ten hold roughly 1.6%.

Sample: peripheral blood. The chain employs TRBV3-1 and TRBJ2-7; TRBD2 agrees at 7 bases. The sequence derives from a woman under 30 with Graves' ophthalmopathy. CDR3 nucleotides: TGTGCCAGCAGCCAAGATCCGACTAGCTCTTACCCCTACGAGCAGTACTTC. The encoded protein is CASSQDPTSSYPYEQYF.